This T cell receptor (beta chain) emerged from a study of cytomegalovirus exposure and HLA in healthy donors. From germline, CDR1 is LNHDA and CDR2 SQIVND (reference sequence). There are 13 residues in the CDR3. V shed 5 bases and J 5 bases; nucleotides not matched to a gene: 5. 60 Vbeta and 13 Jbeta primers were used in PCR. Sequenced by immunoSEQ multiplex PCR; TCRdb stores in-frame clones only, minus some. The table has more than 100,000 clones, approximately 70% seen once. This sequence originates from a woman between 45 and 60 years old in good health and CMV-seronegative. The sequenced sample consisted of PBMCs. The V gene is TRBV19, the J gene TRBJ1-2; 7 bases line up with TRBD1. The CDR3 protein is CASSPRGQYGYTF. The CDR3 DNA reads as TGTGCCAGTAGTCCCAGGGGACAGTATGGCTACACCTTC.